The entry below describes one T cell receptor beta chain. No antigen is known for it. This entry belongs to a study of regulatory T cells in long-lasting Graves disease. Germline V CDR1 and CDR2: DFQATT, SNEGSKA (reference sequence). V shed 4 bases and J 2 bases; nucleotides not matched to a gene: 3. CDR3 length equals 13 residues. The study's findings and limits: Patients with persistent disease showed a bias toward TRBV28, TRBJ1-2 and TRBJ2-5. New patients shared approximately 930 public clonotypes, fewer than the roughly 2,500 shared by persistent patients.

Time point defined: newly diagnosed GD, antithyroid drugs for less than 3 months. RNA isolated from PBMCs was used to make the TCR library. American Thyroid Association guidelines served as the basis for diagnosing Graves' disease. Building of the TCR beta libraries involved iRepertoire HTBI primers and Arm-PCR of CDR3 regions. TCRdb fed the multiplex PCR reads into MiXCR, producing one record per CDR3 protein. The data show around 500,000 distinct CDR3 sequences, 15% to 20% seen once. The sample was also linked to a second study, of T cells in Graves' hyperthyroidism and ophthalmopathy. This second report adds: Researchers report that a 13 V-J model separated ophthalmopathy from stable hyperthyroidism.

Sequenced here: peripheral blood mononuclear cells (PBMCs), sampled at new diagnosis, from a patient treated with antithyroid drugs. The clonotype comes from a woman aged 40-65 years with Graves disease. The rearrangement uses TRBV20-1 and TRBJ2-7; 9 bases match TRBD2. CDR3 loop: CSAKAGGTYEQYF. CDR3 DNA sequence: TGCAGTGCTAAAGCGGGGGGTACCTACGAGCAGTACTTC.